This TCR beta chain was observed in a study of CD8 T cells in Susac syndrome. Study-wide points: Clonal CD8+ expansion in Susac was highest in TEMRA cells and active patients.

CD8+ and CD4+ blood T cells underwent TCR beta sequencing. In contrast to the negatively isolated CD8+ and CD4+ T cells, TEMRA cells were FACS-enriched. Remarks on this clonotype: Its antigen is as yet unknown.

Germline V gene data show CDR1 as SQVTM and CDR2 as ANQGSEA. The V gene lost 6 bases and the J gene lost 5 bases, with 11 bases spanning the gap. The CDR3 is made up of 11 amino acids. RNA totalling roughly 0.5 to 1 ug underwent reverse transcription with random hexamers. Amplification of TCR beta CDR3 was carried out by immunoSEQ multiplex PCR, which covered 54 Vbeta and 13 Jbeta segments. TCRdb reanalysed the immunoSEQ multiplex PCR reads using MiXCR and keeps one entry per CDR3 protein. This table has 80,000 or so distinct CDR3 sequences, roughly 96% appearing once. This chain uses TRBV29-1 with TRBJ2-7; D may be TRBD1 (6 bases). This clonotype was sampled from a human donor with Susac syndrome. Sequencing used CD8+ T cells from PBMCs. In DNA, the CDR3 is TGCAGCGTGTACAGGGACCACGAGCAGTACTTC. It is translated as CSVYRDHEQYF.